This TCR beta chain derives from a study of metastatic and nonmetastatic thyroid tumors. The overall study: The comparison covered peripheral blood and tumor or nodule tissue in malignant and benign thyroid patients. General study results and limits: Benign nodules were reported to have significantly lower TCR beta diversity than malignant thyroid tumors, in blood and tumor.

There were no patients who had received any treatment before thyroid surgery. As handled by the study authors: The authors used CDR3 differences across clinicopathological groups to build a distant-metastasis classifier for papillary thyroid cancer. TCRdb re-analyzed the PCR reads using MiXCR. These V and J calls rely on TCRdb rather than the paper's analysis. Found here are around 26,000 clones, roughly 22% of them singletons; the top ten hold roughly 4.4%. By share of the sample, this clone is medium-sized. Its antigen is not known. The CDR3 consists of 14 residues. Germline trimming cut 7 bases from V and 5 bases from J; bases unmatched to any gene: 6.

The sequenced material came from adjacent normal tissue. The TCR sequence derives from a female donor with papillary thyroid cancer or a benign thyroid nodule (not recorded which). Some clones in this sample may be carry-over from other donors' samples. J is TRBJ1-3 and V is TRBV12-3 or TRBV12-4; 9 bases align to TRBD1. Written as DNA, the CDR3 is TGTGCCAGCACAGGGACAGGGCGTAGAAACACCATATATTTT. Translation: CASTGTGRRNTIYF.